Listed here is a single TCR beta chain. The data were taken from a study of blood T cell repertoires in COVID-19. V was clipped by 0 bases and J by 5 bases; unmatched bases: 2. The CDR3 contains 14 residues. The germline V gene encodes CDR1 SGDLS and CDR2 YYNGEE. Per the authors' pipeline: Amplification of reference gene primers provided the estimated nucleated cell counts. Repertoires were generated with immunoSEQ multiplex PCR, while TCRdb's copy carries only in-frame clones and drops some. D and trimming come from the DNA, and the V and J calls and clone size come from that table. The table shows some 110,000 clones, with roughly nine tenths occurring only once.

This TCR was sampled from a human donor in a cohort sampled during active COVID-19. The J gene is TRBJ2-5, the V gene TRBV9, with TRBD2 matching over 9 bases. Sequencing used peripheral blood. The CDR3 DNA sequence: TGTGCCAGCAGCGTAGTGGGACTAGCTGAGACCCAGTACTTC. Amino acid sequence: CASSVVGLAETQYF. Together with reference TRBV9 and TRBJ2-5, the CDR3 gives the full variable domain: DSGVTQTPKHLITATGQRVTLRCSPRSGDLSVYWYQQSLDQGLQFLIQYYNGEERAKGNILERFSAQQFPDLHSELNLSSLELGDSALYFCASSVVGLAETQYFGPGTRLLVL.